This T cell receptor beta chain is from a study of human T cells and chemical hapten exposure (dated by TCRdb to about 2021). Study-wide context: For sensitization, 2% DPC in acetone was applied to a 2 cm by 2 cm area of upper inner arm skin. Throughout the approximately 25-week study period, patients were also given weekly therapeutic DPC doses on the scalp. Patch testing was performed on the upper back with Finn chambers containing 0.01% DPC, and the patch tests were scored after 6 days according to International Contact Dermatitis Research Group standards. Alopecia areata with under or over 50% scalp involvement, alopecia totalis and alopecia universalis were represented in the patient cohort, which was mostly female. The libraries were sequenced as a pool, and the TCR yield per sample differed mostly because of small variations in library volumes within the pool. The study tracked peripheral blood TCR repertoire changes in vivo during primary and secondary sensitization to the hapten diphenylcyclopropenone (DPC) in alopecia patients. Patient blood was sampled pre-sensitization (week 0) and at 2, 6 and about 24 weeks after DPC sensitization. For TCR sequencing, blood came from 25 to 35 alopecia patients at anywhere from one to four time points (pre-sensitization, 2, 6 and 24 weeks).

The time point label corresponds to: patch test 3, about 24 weeks after DPC sensitization. The treatment or condition label of this sample denotes: therapeutic diphenylcyclopropenone sensitization with weekly scalp DPC. At each patch-test visit, blood was drawn before the patch test was applied. Eligible patients were aged 18 to 70, diagnosed with alopecia, deemed suitable for DPC therapy, and excluded if pregnant. Total RNA was extracted from unfractionated whole blood that had been collected in Tempus Blood RNA tubes. On the study overall, not on this receptor specifically: The number of TCRs above 1 in 1000 frequency did not change with DPC sensitization; there was no evidence of global repertoire structure alterations. Because all patients had alopecia, a presumed autoimmune disease, the immune response of the patients might differ from that of healthy individuals. Patch test score correlated positively with the number of PT1 expanded TCRs, reaching significance at thresholds 8, 16 and 32 but not at 4. Significantly more large CDR3 similarity clusters were formed by expanded TCRs than by pre-sensitization or healthy control sets, consistent with antigen-driven responses. After repeated subsampling, the strength of the expansion versus patch-test correlation and the threshold at which it became significant changed.

Receptor libraries were prepared by RACE. Sequencing was performed on a NextSeq 500. During library preparation, unique molecular identifiers were attached to individual cDNA molecules so that TCRs could be counted quantitatively and reproducibly. From each blood RNA sample, both TCR alpha and TCR beta chains were sequenced. Processing in the source paper ran as follows. The median number of TCRs per sample was roughly 94,000, ranging from about 20,000 to 690,600. The Decombinator software suite was used to annotate V, J and CDR3 in the TCR reads. To make PS versus PT1 abundance plots, every sample was subsampled to the same number of TCRs (28,000). Expanded TCRs were defined as absent before sensitization and observed at least eight times at the 2-week time point. TCRdb trimmed public reads at Q25 via fastp, called clones via MiXCR and kept in-frame beta chains. Every CDR3 protein is listed once, alongside the most common genes and DNA of its rows. TCRdb's processing, not the authors' own work, is the source of the V and J calls. The sample includes under 100,000 distinct CDR3 sequences, with 10% to 11% observed a single time. The biggest ten clones account for about 3.5% of the sample.

The CDR3 sequence holds 14 residues, the cysteine and phenylalanine included. Left in the record is the CDR3 DNA by itself, 42 bases read in frame from the first base. V is pruned by 1 base and J by 3 bases, leaving 3 bases of the junction without a gene match. The germline V gene gives CDR1 as MGHRA and CDR2 as YSYEKL. This clonotype was recorded at least ten times. Its cognate antigen has yet to be identified. No much larger clonotype is one base removed from it; base qualities were not supplied. This material consisted of whole blood, taken in connection with sensitization to the hapten diphenylcyclopropenone (DPC). The V and J genes are TRBV4-1 and TRBJ2-7, with 7 bases in between that match TRBD1. The TCR sequence derives from a woman between 45 and 65 years old with alopecia areata. Some clones in this sample may be carry-over from other donors' samples. CDR3 reads: CASSQGQGLYEQYF. The nucleotides are TGCGCCAGCAGCCAAGGACAGGGTCTCTACGAGCAGTACTTC.